The next 19 T cell receptor beta chains were all read from a single sample in a study of blood T cell repertoires in COVID-19. Clones were sequenced by immunoSEQ multiplex PCR, and TCRdb holds only the in-frame ones, with some missing. This table holds 200,000 to 250,000 clones, almost 90% found once. Sample: peripheral blood. The origin of the receptors is a woman aged 60-70 years with acute or convalescent COVID-19.

The genes are TRBV6-1 and TRBJ1-1; tentative D call: TRBD1 (5 bases). The V gene lost 2 bases and the J gene lost 4 bases, with 14 bases spanning the gap. Germline values: CDR1 MNHNS, CDR2 SASEGT. This CDR3 comprises 15 residues. Here the CDR3 reads CASSESAGMGTEAFF. DNA of the CDR3: TGTGCCAGCAGTGAATCGGCAGGGATGGGCACTGAAGCTTTCTTT.

V gene TRBV11-2 combines with J gene TRBJ2-7; 9 nucleotides agree with TRBD2. The CDR3 spans 15 residues. V lost 2 bases to trimming and J lost 2 bases; unmatched junction nucleotides: 4. Germline V gene sequence: CDR1 SGHAT, CDR2 FQNNGV. The CDR3, as DNA: TGTGCCAGCAGCTTAAGGGCTAGCGGGGCCTACGAGCAGTACTTC. Translated, it gives CASSLRASGAYEQYF.

This clone has a handful of counts. The chain links TRBV4-3 to TRBJ2-2; D is unclear. Germline assignment: CDR1 LGHNA and CDR2 YSLEER. The CDR3 consists of 16 residues. Trimming stripped 0 bases from V and 1 base from J, with 9 bases between. In nucleotides, the CDR3 is TGCGCCAGCAGCCAAGAGTTACGGGTGAACACCGGGGAGCTGTTTTTT. Translated: CASSQELRVNTGELFF.

This chain uses TRBV7-8 with TRBJ2-1; 7 bases align to TRBD2. The CDR3 runs to 16 residues. The V gene's germline CDR1 is SGHVS and CDR2 FQNEAQ. V gave up 8 bases and J gave up 0 bases; unmatched junction bases: 10. CDR3 sequence reads: CASRGRRGSSYNEQFF. DNA for the CDR3: TGTGCCAGCCGCGGTCGTCGCGGGAGCTCCTACAATGAGCAGTTCTTC.

This rearrangement joins TRBV7-2 to TRBJ1-1; D may be TRBD1 (6 bases). CDR3 length equals 15 residues. V dropped 5 bases and J dropped 0 bases, with 13 bases sitting between them. The germline V gene has CDR1 SGHTA and CDR2 FQGNSA. In DNA form, the CDR3 reads TGTGCCAGCAGCCAGGGGATAAACATGAACACTGAAGCTTTCTTT. Residues: CASSQGINMNTEAFF.

J is TRBJ1-5 and V is TRBV29-1; 9 nucleotides match TRBD1. Unmatched junction bases numbered 5, after V lost 4 bases and J lost 4 bases. Germline-derived CDR1 and CDR2 are SQVTM and ANQGSEA. This CDR3 has 14 amino acids. The CDR3 reads CSVGTGVGNQPQHF. CDR3 bases: TGCAGCGTTGGGACAGGGGTTGGTAATCAGCCCCAGCATTTT.

This chain links TRBV7-8 with TRBJ2-1; 7 bases are a match to TRBD2. The V gene end was trimmed by 6 bases and the J gene end by 7 bases; junction bases not matched to a gene: 6. The CDR3 is 13 residues long. The germline V gene has CDR1 SGHVS and CDR2 FQNEAQ. The CDR3: CASSRVAGNEQFF. CDR3 coding DNA: TGTGCCAGCAGTCGAGTAGCGGGTAATGAGCAGTTCTTC.

The J gene is TRBJ2-7, the V gene TRBV6-6; perhaps TRBD2 as D (5 bases). The CDR3 totals 13 residues. Germline lookup yields CDR1 MNHNY and CDR2 SVGAGI (reference sequence). V was clipped by 9 bases and J by 0 bases, with 12 bases between them. The CDR3 spells CASTRDSSYEQYF. Here the CDR3 DNA reads TGTGCCAGTACGAGGGATAGCTCCTACGAGCAGTACTTC.

The V call is TRBV3-1 (or the pseudogene TRBV3-2), the J call TRBJ2-3; the D is unclear. The CDR3 is 13 residues long. Trimming left V 2 bases short and J 5 bases short, with 8 bases between. Germline CDR1 is LGHDT and CDR2 is YNNKEL (reference sequence). The CDR3 here is CASSQSSGDTQYF. Here the CDR3 DNA reads TGTGCCAGCAGCCAAAGTAGTGGAGATACGCAGTATTTT.

J is TRBJ1-1 and V is TRBV5-1, with TRBD1 identical over 7 bases. The germline V gene encodes CDR1 SGHRS and CDR2 YFSETQ. Unmatched junction bases numbered 7, after V lost 3 bases and J lost 2 bases. The CDR3 consists of 15 residues. CDR3 region: CASSSAQGRNTEAFF. The CDR3 nucleotides are TGCGCCAGCAGCTCAGCACAGGGGCGCAACACTGAAGCTTTCTTT.

The V call is TRBV29-1, the J call TRBJ1-1; D remains ambiguous. CDR3 length: 14 residues. The ends were cut back, 1 base at V and 3 bases at J, with 12 bases in the middle. Germline V gene sequence: CDR1 SQVTM, CDR2 ANQGSEA. The DNA of the CDR3 is TGCAGCGTTGAAGGGGGAGGATTGGACACTGAAGCTTTCTTT. Protein: CSVEGGGLDTEAFF.

The count of this clone is one. This chain links TRBV4-3 with TRBJ2-7; TRBD2 matches at 13 bases. The germline V gene encodes CDR1 LGHNA and CDR2 YSLEER. There are 17 residues in the CDR3. V trimming: 4 bases; J trimming: 4 bases; junction bases outside the gene matches: 10. This chain's CDR3 is CASSPGPGLAGVYEQYF. The CDR3 DNA sequence: TGCGCCAGCAGCCCAGGACCCGGACTAGCGGGAGTATACGAGCAGTACTTC.

This chain joins TRBV9 and TRBJ2-3; 7 nucleotides align to TRBD2. The CDR3 runs 17 residues. With 1 base clipped from V and 0 bases from J, the junction kept 8 bases outside the gene matches. Germline V lookup: CDR1 SGDLS, CDR2 YYNGEE. The CDR3 DNA is TGTGCCAGCAGCGTAACCTCTAGCGGAGCTAGCACAGATACGCAGTATTTT. It encodes CASSVTSSGASTDTQYF.

The chain carries TRBV5-1 and TRBJ2-6, with 8 bases that match TRBD1. Germline assignment: CDR1 SGHRS and CDR2 YFSETQ. This CDR3 region has 17 residues. V shed 5 bases and J 0 bases; nucleotides not matched to a gene: 7. CDR3 coding DNA: TGCGCCAGCAGGTGGCAGGGGGCGGCCTCTGGGGCCAACGTCCTGACTTTC. Translation gives CASRWQGAASGANVLTF.

The J gene is TRBJ2-3, the V gene TRBV12-1; TRBD2 reflects the table's D call only, with no check against the DNA. TRBV12-1 is reported as a pseudogene. The CDR3 length is 17 residues. This CDR3 is CASSFRTGGSFVDTQYF. As DNA, the CDR3 is TGTGCCAGCAGCTTTCGTACTGGCGGGAGTTTTGTAGATACGCAGTATTTT.

The gene calls are TRBV27 and TRBJ1-1; possibly TRBD1 for D (6 bases). This CDR3 contains 19 residues. Germline V gene data show CDR1 as MNHEY and CDR2 as SMNVEV (reference sequence). V lost 6 bases to trimming and J lost 0 bases, with 26 bases between them. For the CDR3, the DNA is TGTGCCAGCAGACTACTAGCGGGGGCCTCTACCCTCATGAACACTGAAGCTTTCTTT. Translation: CASRLLAGASTLMNTEAFF.

The chain joins TRBV9 to TRBJ2-7; 7 bases map to TRBD2. In germline, CDR1 is SGDLS, CDR2 YYNGEE. The CDR3 is 14 residues long. Trimming at V came to 2 bases and at J to 0 bases, leaving 2 bases not matched to a gene. The DNA for the CDR3 is TGTGCCAGCAGCGTCCTAGCGGTCTCCTACGAGCAGTACTTC. This sequence encodes CASSVLAVSYEQYF. The entire variable domain, with the rest obtained from reference TRBV9 and TRBJ2-7, is as follows: DSGVTQTPKHLITATGQRVTLRCSPRSGDLSVYWYQQSLDQGLQFLIQYYNGEERAKGNILERFSAQQFPDLHSELNLSSLELGDSALYFCASSVLAVSYEQYFGPGTRLTVT.

The chain uses TRBV5-1 and TRBJ2-2; TRBD2 matches at 9 bases. CDR1 SGHRS and CDR2 YFSETQ come from the germline V gene. This CDR3 has 17 residues. V lost 1 base, J lost 0 bases, and 4 bases stayed unmatched. CDR3 sequence (DNA): TGCGCCAGCAGCTTGAGCGGGGGGCCCGCGAACACCGGGGAGCTGTTTTTT. It yields the protein CASSLSGGPANTGELFF.

The chain employs TRBV7-2 and TRBJ2-5; 9 positions agree with TRBD1. V dropped 1 base and J dropped 5; count of bases not matched to a gene: 14. The CDR3 extends over 18 amino acids. Germline V lookup: CDR1 SGHTA, CDR2 FQGNSA. CDR3 sequence reads: CASSLVHTGGRSRETQYF. DNA for the CDR3: TGTGCCAGCAGCTTAGTCCATACAGGGGGCCGTTCTCGGGAGACCCAGTACTTC.